The clone carrying this T cell receptor beta chain was observed once. Its antigen remains unknown. Assay used: immunoSEQ multiplex PCR; TCRdb lists only in-frame clones, some missing. The sample records 75,000 to 100,000 clones, roughly 87% being singletons. At baseline, cycle 4 day 1, and cycle 7 day 1, blood was sampled. The data originate from a study of OX40 agonist ivuxolimab in advanced cancers. Whole-study findings and limits: CD8+ T cells averaged more expanded clones than CD4+. Patients with a partial response at 0.1-3.0 mg/kg had among the lowest clonal expansion.

The CDR3 totals 14 residues. V was shortened by 6 bases and J by 5 bases, with 14 bases between the two germline ends. CDR1 is MNHEY, CDR2 SMNVEV, per germline (reference sequence). The chain recombines TRBV27 with TRBJ2-1; TRBD2 might be the D (6 bases). The sample consisted of CD4+ or CD8+ T cells sorted from blood, taken in a trial of the OX40 agonist ivuxolimab. This TCR came from an adult with an advanced solid tumor such as melanoma, head and neck, liver or kidney cancer. Here the CDR3 reads CASSWDFRNNEQFF. CDR3 bases: TGTGCCAGCAGCTGGGACTTTAGGAACAATGAGCAGTTCTTC.